Listed below are T cell receptor beta chains from one sample, sequenced in a study of T-cell memory formation after mild COVID-19. TCRdb fed the 5' RACE reads into MiXCR, producing one record per CDR3 protein. The profile shows 100,000 to 150,000 distinct CDR3 sequences, about 6% of them singletons. Sample: PBMCs or a T cell subset sorted from them (not recorded which). These TCRs come from an adult woman who had mild COVID-19 (a few samples of this study predate the infection). Cell type and time point are not known. CDR3s include the opening cysteine and the closing phenylalanine or tryptophan. Fields, in order: J gene, clone size, D gene, V gene, CDR3 length, CDR3 protein, CDR3 DNA. The D gene is left open where the match is weak. Rows give clone size only sometimes, using once, few, many, or a class for an expanded clone.

TRBJ2-3 many TRBD2 TRBV7-3 13 CASSTGTMDTQYF TGTGCCAGCAGCACTGGGACTATGGATACGCAGTATTTT
TRBJ2-1 many NA TRBV5-1 14 CASSLAETYNEQFF TGCGCCAGCAGCTTGGCGGAGACCTACAATGAGCAGTTCTTC
TRBJ2-2 few NA TRBV30 16 CAWRLFGALNTGELFF TGTGCCTGGAGGCTTTTCGGAGCCTTGAACACCGGGGAGCTGTTTTTT
TRBJ2-1 NA NA TRBV10-3 15 CAVSPHGLAPNEKFF TGTGCCGTTTCGCCTCACGGACTTGCGCCAAATGAGAAGTTCTTC
TRBJ2-7 many NA TRBV10-3 13 CAISEWGSYEQYF TGTGCCATCAGTGAGTGGGGAAGCTACGAGCAGTACTTC
TRBJ2-7 NA NA TRBV7-2 14 CASSIPWQTYEQYF TGTGCCAGCAGCATCCCCTGGCAAACCTACGAGCAGTACTTC
TRBJ2-2 many NA TRBV30 14 CAWSSRVNTGELFF TGTGCCTGGTCCTCGCGGGTGAACACCGGGGAGCTGTTTTTT
TRBJ1-5 many NA TRBV12-3/TRBV12-4 14 CASSESANNQPQHF TGTGCCAGCAGTGAGTCAGCTAACAATCAGCCCCAGCATTTT
TRBJ2-7 few NA TRBV5-1 14 CASSAAGRAYEQYF TGCGCCAGCAGCGCGGCGGGCAGGGCCTACGAGCAGTACTTC
TRBJ2-5 NA TRBD2 TRBV29-1 15 CSVWTSGRTLETQYF TGCAGCGTTTGGACTAGCGGGAGGACCCTAGAGACCCAGTACTTC
TRBJ1-2 few NA TRBV12-3/TRBV12-4 10 CAIWQYGYTF TGTGCCATATGGCAATATGGCTACACCTTC
TRBJ1-1 few NA TRBV19 14 CASSSRDGNTEAFF TGTGCCAGTAGTTCGAGAGACGGGAACACTGAAGCTTTCTTT
TRBJ2-3 few TRBD2 TRBV9 13 CASVGTSGLTQYF TGTGCCAGCGTGGGGACTAGCGGGCTCACGCAGTATTTT
TRBJ2-7 NA NA TRBV11-1 13 CASSLFRGYEQYF TGTGCCAGCAGCTTATTCAGGGGCTACGAGCAGTACTTC
TRBJ2-1 NA NA TRBV7-8 13 CASSFQQGYEQFF TGTGCCAGCAGCTTTCAACAGGGCTATGAGCAGTTCTTC
TRBJ2-3 NA TRBD1 TRBV10-3 17 CAISGSRGQGMTDTQYF TGTGCCATCAGTGGAAGTCGAGGACAGGGTATGACAGATACGCAGTATTTT
TRBJ2-3 NA NA TRBV6-1 14 CASSEAGHTDTQYF TGTGCCAGCAGTGAAGCGGGCCACACAGATACGCAGTATTTT
TRBJ1-6 many NA TRBV24-1 14 CATSGGGADSPLHF TGTGCCACCAGTGGCGGGGGCGCCGATTCACCCCTCCACTTT
TRBJ1-2 few NA TRBV3-1 13 CASSPRENYGYTF TGTGCCAGCAGCCCCCGGGAGAACTATGGCTACACCTTC
TRBJ2-6 NA NA TRBV9 14 CASSARSGANVLTF TGTGCCAGCAGCGCGCGTTCTGGGGCCAACGTCCTGACTTTC
TRBJ1-5 NA TRBD1 TRBV20-1 13 CSAQGQGNQPQHF TGCAGTGCCCAGGGACAGGGGAATCAGCCCCAGCATTTT
TRBJ2-7 NA NA TRBV28 14 CASSLEGLPYEQYF TGTGCCAGCAGTTTAGAGGGGCTCCCCTACGAGCAGTACTTC
TRBJ1-2 NA NA TRBV20-1 14 CSARGPRGRGGYTF TGCAGTGCTAGAGGTCCCAGGGGAAGAGGAGGCTACACCTTC
TRBJ1-1 many TRBD1 TRBV5-1 14 CASSYTTGGAEAFF TGCGCCAGCAGCTACACCACAGGGGGGGCTGAAGCTTTCTTT
TRBJ1-1 many NA TRBV20-1 13 CSARQWGNTEAFF TGCAGTGCTAGACAGTGGGGGAACACTGAAGCTTTCTTT
TRBJ1-1 many NA TRBV29-1 12 CSVGWGGTEAFF TGCAGCGTTGGTTGGGGGGGCACTGAAGCTTTCTTT
TRBJ1-1 NA NA TRBV24-1 14 CATSDSGGGSKAFF TGTGCCACCAGTGATAGTGGGGGTGGCAGTAAAGCTTTCTTT
TRBJ2-5 few NA TRBV10-3 14 CAISEGPNQETQYF TGTGCCATCAGTGAGGGGCCTAACCAAGAGACCCAGTACTTC
TRBJ2-2 many NA TRBV6-5 16 CASRTFRDLNTGELFF TGTGCCAGCCGGACGTTCCGGGACCTGAACACCGGGGAGCTGTTTTTT
TRBJ2-3 NA TRBD2 TRBV7-3 12 CASSWGGLDWEF TGTGCCAGCAGCTGGGGGGGGTTAGACTGGGAATTT
TRBJ1-2 many NA TRBV7-9 12 CASSDSNYGYTF TGTGCCAGCAGCGACAGCAACTATGGCTACACCTTC
TRBJ2-4 many TRBD1 TRBV12-3/TRBV12-4 16 CASSFAGGLAKNIQYF TGTGCCAGCAGTTTCGCAGGGGGCTTAGCCAAAAACATTCAGTACTTC
TRBJ1-2 few NA TRBV9 23 CASSVDAGRTRAVFLTRNYGYTF TGTGCCAGCAGCGTAGACGCCGGACGGACGCGTGCAGTTTTCCTAACGCGTAACTATGGCTACACCTTC
TRBJ2-1 few NA TRBV7-3 13 CASSFPGANEQFF TGTGCCAGCAGCTTCCCAGGGGCGAATGAGCAGTTCTTC
TRBJ2-1 NA NA TRBV9 15 CASSVTGTSYNEQFF TGTGCCAGCAGCGTTACCGGGACGAGTTACAATGAGCAGTTCTTC
TRBJ2-7 NA NA TRBV11-1 15 CASSLDSGSWDEQYF TGTGCCAGCAGCTTAGATAGCGGTTCATGGGACGAGCAGTACTTC
TRBJ2-3 many NA TRBV20-1 13 CSVPASVPDTQYF TGCAGTGTCCCAGCTAGCGTCCCAGATACGCAGTATTTT
TRBJ2-2 NA TRBD2 TRBV3-1 18 CASSQPGDLAGVTGELFF TGTGCCAGCAGCCAGCCTGGGGACCTAGCGGGAGTCACCGGGGAGCTGTTTTTT
TRBJ2-7 NA NA TRBV6-6 16 CASSPRAGTLTYEQYF TGTGCCAGCAGCCCCCGGGCCGGGACGCTAACCTACGAGCAGTACTTC
TRBJ2-7 NA TRBD1 TRBV6-5 12 CATRDRTYEQYF TGTGCCACCCGGGACAGAACCTACGAGCAGTACTTC
TRBJ1-6 few NA TRBV5-1 13 CASSLERLTPLHF TGCGCCAGCAGCTTGGAACGCCTTACACCCCTCCACTTT
TRBJ2-1 NA NA TRBV18 12 CASSPRTGEQFF TGTGCCAGCTCACCGCGGACTGGTGAGCAGTTCTTC
TRBJ1-1 few NA TRBV5-1 14 CASSLAYVGTEAFF TGCGCCAGCAGCTTGGCGTATGTCGGGACAGAAGCTTTCTTT
TRBJ2-6 few NA TRBV7-9 14 CASGSGSGANVLTF TGTGCCAGCGGTAGTGGCTCTGGGGCCAACGTCCTGACTTTC
TRBJ1-4 NA NA TRBV3-1 15 CASSQTFKAREKLFF TGTGCCAGCAGCCAGACCTTCAAGGCAAGGGAAAAACTGTTTTTT
TRBJ1-2 NA NA TRBV9 14 CASSPQTGNYGYTF TGTGCCAGCAGCCCCCAGACGGGGAACTATGGCTACACCTTC
TRBJ2-3 NA NA TRBV7-8 13 CASMAGGTGTQYF TGTGCCAGCATGGCTGGGGGAACTGGTACGCAGTATTTT
TRBJ2-1 NA NA TRBV11-3 14 CASSLGSFYNEQFF TGTGCCAGCAGCTTAGGTAGTTTCTACAATGAGCAGTTCTTC
TRBJ2-5 many TRBD2 TRBV24-1 16 CATSDYHASGQETQYF TGTGCCACCAGTGATTACCACGCTAGCGGACAAGAGACCCAGTACTTC
TRBJ2-3 few NA TRBV3-1 15 CASSQDRLRTDTQYF TGTGCCAGCAGCCAAGATCGGCTCCGCACAGATACGCAGTATTTT
TRBJ2-5 NA NA TRBV7-2 14 CASRTRYSQETQYF TGTGCCAGCAGGACACGCTACTCCCAAGAGACCCAGTACTTC
TRBJ2-3 NA NA TRBV7-2 14 CASSPSRVADTQYF TGTGCCAGCAGCCCGTCCCGGGTGGCAGATACGCAGTATTTT
TRBJ1-3 few NA TRBV3-1 14 CASSQQYSGNTIYF TGTGCCAGCAGCCAGCAGTACTCTGGAAACACCATATATTTT
TRBJ2-7 NA NA TRBV5-1 17 CASSLDRLLPNTYEQYF TGCGCCAGCAGCCTGGACAGACTCCTACCGAATACCTACGAGCAGTACTTC
TRBJ1-5 many TRBD1 TRBV12-3/TRBV12-4 14 CASSIRVQGQPQHF TGTGCCAGCAGTATAAGGGTACAGGGGCAGCCCCAGCATTTT
TRBJ1-1 NA TRBD1 TRBV24-1 15 CATSANRGAGTEAFF TGTGCCACCAGTGCAAACAGGGGAGCGGGCACTGAAGCTTTCTTT
TRBJ1-2 NA NA TRBV7-3 13 CASSSGGNYGYTF TGTGCCAGCAGCTCCGGTGGGAACTATGGCTACACCTTC